This T cell receptor (beta chain) is from a study of blood T cell repertoires in COVID-19. Background on the study: The samples span acute and convalescent COVID-19 from the United States, Italy and Spain.

This table comes from immunoSEQ multiplex PCR, and its TCRdb copy is limited to in-frame clones, with some not included. The data contain about 29,000 clones, about four fifths of them singletons. The CDR3 consists of 13 residues. V was shortened by 3 bases and J by 5 bases, with 10 bases between the two germline ends. Germline V CDR1 and CDR2: LNHDA, SQIVND (reference sequence). The chain carries TRBV19 and TRBJ1-1; D is possibly TRBD1 (6 bases). The sample comprised peripheral blood. The receptor's source is a man at least 80 years old with active COVID-19. The CDR3 reads CASSINRVTEAFF. The DNA of the CDR3 is TGTGCCAGTAGTATCAACAGGGTTACTGAAGCTTTCTTT.